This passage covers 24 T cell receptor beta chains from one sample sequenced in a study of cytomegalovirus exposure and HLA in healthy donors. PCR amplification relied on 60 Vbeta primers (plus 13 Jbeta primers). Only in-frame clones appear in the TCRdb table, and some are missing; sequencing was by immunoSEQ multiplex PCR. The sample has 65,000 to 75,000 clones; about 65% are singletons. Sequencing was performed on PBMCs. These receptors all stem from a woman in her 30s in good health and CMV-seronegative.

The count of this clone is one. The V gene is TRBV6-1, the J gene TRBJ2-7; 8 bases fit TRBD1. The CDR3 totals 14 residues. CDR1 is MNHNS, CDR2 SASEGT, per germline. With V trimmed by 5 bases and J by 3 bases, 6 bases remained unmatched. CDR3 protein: CASSSTGESYEQYF. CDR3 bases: TGTGCCAGCAGTTCGACAGGGGAAAGCTACGAGCAGTACTTC.

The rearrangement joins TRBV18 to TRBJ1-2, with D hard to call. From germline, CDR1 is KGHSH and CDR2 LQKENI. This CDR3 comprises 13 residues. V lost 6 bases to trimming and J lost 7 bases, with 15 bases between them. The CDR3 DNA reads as TGTGCCAGCTCTCGGAACGAGAGGAGTGGCTACACCTTC. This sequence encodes CASSRNERSGYTF.

In DNA form, the CDR3 reads TGTGCCACCCGTCTCGGCGGATCCTACGAGCAGTACTTC. It specifies CATRLGGSYEQYF. This rearrangement joins TRBV6-1 to TRBJ2-7; D remains ambiguous. Germline CDR1 MNHNS, CDR2 SASEGT. The CDR3 is 13 amino acids. V gave up 10 bases and J gave up 1 base, with 14 bases separating them.

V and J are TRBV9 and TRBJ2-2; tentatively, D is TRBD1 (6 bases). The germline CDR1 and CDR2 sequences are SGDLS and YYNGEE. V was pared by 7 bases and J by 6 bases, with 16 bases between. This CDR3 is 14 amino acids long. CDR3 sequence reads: CASAFTGYAGELFF. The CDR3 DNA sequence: TGTGCCAGCGCGTTTACAGGGTACGCCGGGGAGCTGTTTTTT.

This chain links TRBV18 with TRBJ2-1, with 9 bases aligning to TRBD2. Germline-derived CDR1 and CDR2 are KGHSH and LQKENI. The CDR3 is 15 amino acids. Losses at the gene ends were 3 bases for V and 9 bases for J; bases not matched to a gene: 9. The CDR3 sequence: CASSPAGGPLSEQFF. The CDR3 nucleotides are TGTGCCAGCTCACCCGCGGGGGGGCCTTTGAGTGAGCAGTTCTTC.

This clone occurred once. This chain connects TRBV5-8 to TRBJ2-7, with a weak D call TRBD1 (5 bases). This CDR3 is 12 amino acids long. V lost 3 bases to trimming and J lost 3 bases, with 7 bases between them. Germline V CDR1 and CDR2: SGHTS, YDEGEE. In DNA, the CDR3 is TGTGCCAGCAGCTACAGGTTCTACGAGCAGTACTTC. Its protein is CASSYRFYEQYF.

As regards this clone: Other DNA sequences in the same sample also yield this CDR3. The DNA for the CDR3 is TGTGCCAGCAGTGAGCAGGGCACAGATACGCAGTATTTT. Translated, it gives CASSEQGTDTQYF. The genes are TRBV6-4 and TRBJ2-3, with D hard to call. CDR1 is MRHNA and CDR2 is SNTAGT in the germline V gene. The V gene lost 3 bases and the J gene lost 1 base, with 5 bases spanning the gap. The CDR3 consists of 13 residues.

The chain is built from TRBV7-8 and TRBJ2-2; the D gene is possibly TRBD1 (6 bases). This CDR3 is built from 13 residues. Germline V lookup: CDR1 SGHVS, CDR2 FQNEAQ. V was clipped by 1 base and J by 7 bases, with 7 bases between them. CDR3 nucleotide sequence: TGTGCCAGCAGCTTAGGACAGGACGGGGAGCTGTTTTTT. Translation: CASSLGQDGELFF.

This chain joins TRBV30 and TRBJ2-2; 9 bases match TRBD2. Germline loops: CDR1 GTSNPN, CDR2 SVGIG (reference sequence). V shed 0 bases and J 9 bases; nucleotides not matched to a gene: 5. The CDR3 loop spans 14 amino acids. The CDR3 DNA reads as TGTGCCTGGAGTGTGCGCGGGGGGGCCCGGGAGCTGTTTTTT. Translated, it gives CAWSVRGGARELFF. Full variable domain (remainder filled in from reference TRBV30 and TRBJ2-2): SQTIHQWPATLVQPVGSPLSLECTVEGTSNPNLYWYRQAAGRGLQLLFYSVGIGQISSEVPQNLSASRPQDRQFILSSKKLLLSDSGFYLCAWSVRGGARELFFGEGSRLTVL.

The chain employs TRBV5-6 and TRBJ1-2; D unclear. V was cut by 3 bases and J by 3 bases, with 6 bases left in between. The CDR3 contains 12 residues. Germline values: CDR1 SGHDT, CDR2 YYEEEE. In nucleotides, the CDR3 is TGTGCCAGCAGCTCGGACTACTATGGCTACACCTTC. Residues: CASSSDYYGYTF.

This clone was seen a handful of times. The CDR3 loop is CASSYSGTVNSPLHF. The CDR3 DNA sequence: TGTGCCAGCAGTTACTCAGGGACAGTTAATTCACCCCTCCACTTT. The chain recombines TRBV6-6 with TRBJ1-6; TRBD1 matches at 7 bases. CDR1 is MNHNY, CDR2 SVGAGI, per germline (reference sequence). The CDR3 contains 15 residues. Trimming cost V 0 bases and J 6 bases; bases outside gene matches: 2.

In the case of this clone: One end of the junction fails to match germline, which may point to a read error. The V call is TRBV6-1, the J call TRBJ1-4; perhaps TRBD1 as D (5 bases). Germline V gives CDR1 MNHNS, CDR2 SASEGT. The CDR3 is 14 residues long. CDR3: CASRQGASNDKLFF. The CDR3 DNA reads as TGTGCCAGCAGGCAGGGTGCATCTAATGACAAACTGTTTTTT.

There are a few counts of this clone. DNA of the CDR3: TGCAGCGTTGCCACGGGAACAGGGGGTCAGCCCCAGCATTTT. Its protein product is CSVATGTGGQPQHF. The genes are TRBV29-1 and TRBJ1-5; 8 nucleotides align to TRBD1. The CDR3 is 14 amino acids. Germline V CDR1 and CDR2: SQVTM, ANQGSEA. After removal of 4 bases from V and 6 bases from J, the junction contained 8 bases not matched to a gene.

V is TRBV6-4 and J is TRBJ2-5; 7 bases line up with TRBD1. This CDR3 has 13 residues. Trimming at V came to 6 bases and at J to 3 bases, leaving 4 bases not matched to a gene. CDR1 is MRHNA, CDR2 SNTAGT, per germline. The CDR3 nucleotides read TGTGCCAGCAGCCCTACAGGGGAAGAGACCCAGTACTTC. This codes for CASSPTGEETQYF.

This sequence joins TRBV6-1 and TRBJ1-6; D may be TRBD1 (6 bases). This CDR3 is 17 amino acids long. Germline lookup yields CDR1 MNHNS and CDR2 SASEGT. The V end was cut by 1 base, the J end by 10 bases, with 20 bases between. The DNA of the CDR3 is TGTGCCAGCAGTGAAGGCAACAGGGTCGGGGTTTGGTCACCCCTCCACTTT. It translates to CASSEGNRVGVWSPLHF.

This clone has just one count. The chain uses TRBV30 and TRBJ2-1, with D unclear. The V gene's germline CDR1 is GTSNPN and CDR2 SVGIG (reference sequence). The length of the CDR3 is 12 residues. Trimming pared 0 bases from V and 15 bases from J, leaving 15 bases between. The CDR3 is CAWSVIGLESFF. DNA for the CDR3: TGTGCCTGGAGTGTAATCGGGTTAGAGTCGTTCTTC.

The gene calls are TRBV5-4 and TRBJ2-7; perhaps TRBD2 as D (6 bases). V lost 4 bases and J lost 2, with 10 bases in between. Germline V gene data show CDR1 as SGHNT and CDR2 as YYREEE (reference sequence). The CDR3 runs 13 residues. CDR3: CASSAGLPYEQYF. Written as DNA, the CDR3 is TGTGCCAGCAGCGCGGGACTTCCCTACGAGCAGTACTTC.

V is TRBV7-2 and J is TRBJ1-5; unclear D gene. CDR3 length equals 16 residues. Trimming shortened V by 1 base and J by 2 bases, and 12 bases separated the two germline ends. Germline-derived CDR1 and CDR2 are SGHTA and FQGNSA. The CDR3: CASSLGSGYGNQPQHF. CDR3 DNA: TGTGCCAGCAGCTTAGGTAGCGGGTATGGCAATCAGCCCCAGCATTTT.

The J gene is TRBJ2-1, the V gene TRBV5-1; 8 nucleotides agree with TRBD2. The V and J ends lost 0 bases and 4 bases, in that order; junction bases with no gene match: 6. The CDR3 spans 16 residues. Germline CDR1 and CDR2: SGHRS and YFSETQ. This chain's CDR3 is CASSLEGSGEYNEQFF. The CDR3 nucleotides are TGCGCCAGCAGCTTGGAGGGTAGCGGGGAGTACAATGAGCAGTTCTTC. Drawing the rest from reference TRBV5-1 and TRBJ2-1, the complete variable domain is KAGVTQTPRYLIKTRGQQVTLSCSPISGHRSVSWYQQTPGQGLQFLFEYFSETQRNKGNFPGRFSGRQFSNSRSEMNVSTLELGDSALYLCASSLEGSGEYNEQFFGPGTRLTVL.

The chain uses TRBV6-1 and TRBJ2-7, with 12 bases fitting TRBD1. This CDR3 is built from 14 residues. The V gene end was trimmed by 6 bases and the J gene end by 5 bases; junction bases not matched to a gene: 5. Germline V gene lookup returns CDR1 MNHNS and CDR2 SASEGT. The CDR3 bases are TGTGCCAGCAGCCGGGACAGGGGGCAAAACGAGCAGTACTTC. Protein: CASSRDRGQNEQYF.

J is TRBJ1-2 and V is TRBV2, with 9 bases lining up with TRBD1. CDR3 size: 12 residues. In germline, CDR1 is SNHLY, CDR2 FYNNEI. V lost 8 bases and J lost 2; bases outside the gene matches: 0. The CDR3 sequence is CASGTGNYGYTF. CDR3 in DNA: TGTGCCAGCGGGACAGGGAACTATGGCTACACCTTC.

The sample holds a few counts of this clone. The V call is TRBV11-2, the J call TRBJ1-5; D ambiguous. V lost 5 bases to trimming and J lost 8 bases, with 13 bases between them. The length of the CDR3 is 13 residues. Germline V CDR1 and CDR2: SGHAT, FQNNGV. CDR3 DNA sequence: TGTGCCAGCAGCGCCCGACCGGGTGAGCCCCAGCATTTT. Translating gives CASSARPGEPQHF.

The CDR3 region is CASRTVGGAFF. The DNA of the CDR3 is TGTGCCAGCAGGACAGTCGGGGGGGCTTTCTTT. The chain links TRBV7-9 to TRBJ1-1; D might be TRBD1 (5 bases). CDR3 size: 11 residues. The germline gives CDR1 SEHNR, CDR2 FQNEAQ (reference sequence). Trimming cost V 6 bases and J 11 bases, with 13 bases left between them.

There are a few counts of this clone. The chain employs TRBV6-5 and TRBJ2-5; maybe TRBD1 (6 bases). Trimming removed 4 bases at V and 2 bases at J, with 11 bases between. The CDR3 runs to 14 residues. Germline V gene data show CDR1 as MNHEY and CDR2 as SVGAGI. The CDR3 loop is CASSSVDRQETQYF. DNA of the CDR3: TGTGCCAGCAGTTCCGTTGACAGGCAAGAGACCCAGTACTTC.